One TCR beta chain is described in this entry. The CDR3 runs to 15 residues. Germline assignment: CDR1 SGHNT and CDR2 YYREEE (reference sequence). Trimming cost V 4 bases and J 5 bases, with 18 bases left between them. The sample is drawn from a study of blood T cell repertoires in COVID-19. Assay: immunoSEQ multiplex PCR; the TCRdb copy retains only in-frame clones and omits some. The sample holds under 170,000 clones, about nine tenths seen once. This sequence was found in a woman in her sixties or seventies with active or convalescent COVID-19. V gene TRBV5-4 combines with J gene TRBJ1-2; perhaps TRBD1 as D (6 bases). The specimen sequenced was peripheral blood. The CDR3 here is CASSPAAGAEYGYTF. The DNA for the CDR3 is TGTGCCAGCAGCCCTGCAGCGGGGGCCGAATATGGCTACACCTTC.